Listed here are 24 T cell receptor beta chains from one sample, sequenced in a study of cytomegalovirus exposure and HLA in healthy donors. The PCR was carried out with 60 Vbeta primers and 13 Jbeta primers. Here immunoSEQ multiplex PCR was the method, and the copy in TCRdb shows in-frame clones only, minus some. Of under 100,000 clones listed, 70% are singletons. What was sequenced was PBMCs. These receptor sequences come from a woman between 45 and 60 years old in good health and CMV-seropositive.

V is TRBV13 and J is TRBJ2-3; a weak D match, TRBD1 (6 bases). Germline V gene lookup returns CDR1 PRHDT and CDR2 FYEKMQ (reference sequence). This CDR3 contains 15 residues. Trimming left V 3 bases short and J 5 bases short, with 15 bases between. This chain's CDR3 is CASSLQGKGKDTQYF. CDR3 nucleotides: TGTGCCAGCAGCTTGCAGGGGAAGGGGAAAGATACGCAGTATTTT.

V and J are TRBV28 and TRBJ1-3; D is undetermined. The length of the CDR3 is 15 residues. The V end lost 4 bases, the J end lost 4 bases, and 14 bases lay between the germline ends. Looked up from germline, CDR1 is MDHEN and CDR2 is SYDVKM. The CDR3 protein is CASSSSAGNGNTIYF. CDR3 nucleotides: TGTGCCAGCAGTTCGTCGGCGGGGAACGGAAACACCATATATTTT.

The chain links TRBV5-6 to TRBJ1-2; D not certain. Germline loops: CDR1 SGHDT, CDR2 YYEEEE. This CDR3 spans 14 amino acids. V was pared by 1 base and J by 4 bases, with 11 bases between. The CDR3 region has the DNA TGTGCCAGCAGCTTGTCCCAGGAGGTCTATGGCTACACCTTC. Translated: CASSLSQEVYGYTF.

This clone was detected a few times. The chain carries TRBV29-1 and TRBJ1-1, with D tentatively TRBD1 (6 bases). Trimming shortened V by 4 bases and J by 11 bases, and 14 bases separated the two germline ends. Germline CDR1 SQVTM, CDR2 ANQGSEA. The CDR3 totals 11 residues. The CDR3, as DNA: TGCAGCGTTGTTGGTGGGGGCGTCGCTTTCTTT. Translated: CSVVGGGVAFF.

The J gene is TRBJ2-4, the V gene TRBV5-4, with 9 bases that match TRBD1. This CDR3 has 13 amino acids. CDR1 SGHNT and CDR2 YYREEE come from the germline V gene (reference sequence). Unmatched junction bases numbered 3, after V lost 4 bases and J lost 7 bases. The CDR3 nucleotides are TGTGCCAGCAGCCCGGGGACAGGGAACATTCAGTACTTC. Its protein is CASSPGTGNIQYF.

This chain links TRBV6-1 with TRBJ2-5; 8 bases match TRBD2. This CDR3 contains 15 residues. Losses at the gene ends were 1 base for V and 5 bases for J; bases not matched to a gene: 6. The V gene's germline CDR1 is MNHNS and CDR2 SASEGT. CDR3 in amino acids: CASSEGTSTVETQYF. The CDR3 nucleotides are TGTGCCAGCAGTGAAGGGACTAGCACTGTTGAGACCCAGTACTTC.

The rearrangement joins TRBV25-1 to TRBJ2-1; TRBD2 agrees at 11 bases. The length of the CDR3 is 18 residues. Unmatched junction bases numbered 9, after V lost 4 bases and J lost 1 base. The germline V gene encodes CDR1 MGHDK and CDR2 SYGVNS. CDR3 DNA: TGTGCCAGCAGTGGGCTTGGAGGGACTAGCGGATCCTACAATGAGCAGTTCTTC. Translation gives CASSGLGGTSGSYNEQFF.

This clone was seen only a few times. The chain has TRBV6-6 and TRBJ2-3; D is perhaps TRBD2 (6 bases). Trimming shortened V by 2 bases and J by 0 bases, and 9 bases separated the two germline ends. The CDR3 is 15 amino acids. Germline assignment: CDR1 MNHNY and CDR2 SVGAGI (reference sequence). CDR3 loop: CASSYGGDSTDTQYF. The CDR3 nucleotides are TGTGCCAGCAGTTACGGCGGGGATAGCACAGATACGCAGTATTTT.

The V call is TRBV2, the J call TRBJ2-7, with D tentatively TRBD2 (6 bases). V lost 3 bases and J lost 0, with 12 bases in between. Germline V lookup: CDR1 SNHLY, CDR2 FYNNEI. The length of the CDR3 is 15 residues. The CDR3 DNA reads as TGTGCCAGCAGTGATTTGGGACTGTACTCCTACGAGCAGTACTTC. This sequence encodes CASSDLGLYSYEQYF. The variable domain in full, with the rest retrieved from reference TRBV2 and TRBJ2-7, is EPEVTQTPSHQVTQMGQEVILRCVPISNHLYFYWYRQILGQKVEFLVSFYNNEISEKSEIFDDQFSVERPDGSNFTLKIRSTKLEDSAMYFCASSDLGLYSYEQYFGPGTRLTVT.

Concerning this clone itself: Germline is not matched at one junction end, which may reflect a read error. J is TRBJ1-2 and V is TRBV7-9; no clear D. Germline values: CDR1 SEHNR, CDR2 FQNEAQ (reference sequence). CDR3 size: 12 residues. The CDR3 sequence: CSSSTFRYGYTF. Written as DNA, the CDR3 is TGTTCCAGCAGTACTTTTCGCTATGGCTACACCTTC.

The gene calls are TRBV7-2 and TRBJ2-3; TRBD2 aligns across 9 bases. Germline CDR1 reads SGHTA; CDR2 reads FQGNSA. There are 15 residues in the CDR3. Trimming cost V 3 bases and J 0 bases; bases outside gene matches: 1. This CDR3 is CASSFSGSSTDTQYF. In nucleotides, the CDR3 is TGTGCCAGCAGCTTTAGCGGGAGTAGCACAGATACGCAGTATTTT.

The chain joins TRBV7-7 to TRBJ2-1; possibly TRBD1 for D (5 bases). V lost 5 bases and J lost 4, with 18 bases in between. Germline loops: CDR1 SSHAT, CDR2 FNYEAQ (reference sequence). CDR3 length: 16 residues. Here the CDR3 DNA reads TGTGCCAGCAGCCGTATCCCAGGGTCGGCGTACAATGAGCAGTTCTTC. Residues: CASSRIPGSAYNEQFF.

The chain carries TRBV7-7 and TRBJ2-5, with TRBD1 as a possible D gene (6 bases). Germline V gene lookup returns CDR1 SSHAT and CDR2 FNYEAQ (reference sequence). V lost 1 base and J lost 7, with 10 bases in between. This CDR3 contains 13 residues. Here the CDR3 reads CASSLEQGATQYF. CDR3 coding DNA: TGTGCCAGCAGCTTAGAACAGGGCGCGACCCAGTACTTC.

The rearrangement joins TRBV7-7 to TRBJ2-5; maybe TRBD2 (5 bases). CDR1 SSHAT and CDR2 FNYEAQ come from the germline V gene (reference sequence). V was cut by 5 bases and J by 5 bases, with 12 bases left in between. The CDR3 loop spans 13 amino acids. The CDR3 loop reads CASSRDRRETQYF. Here the CDR3 DNA reads TGTGCCAGCAGCCGGGATAGGAGGGAGACCCAGTACTTC.

This chain links TRBV18 with TRBJ2-5, with 9 bases fitting TRBD2. With the DNA end fitting TRBJ2-7 better, the J assignment may be wrong. Germline loops: CDR1 KGHSH, CDR2 LQKENI. CDR3 size: 16 residues. CDR3 sequence reads: CASSPKAGGFNNEQYF. The CDR3 DNA is TGTGCCAGCTCACCAAAAGCGGGAGGATTCAATAACGAGCAGTACTTC.

Only a few counts were recorded for this clone. This chain uses TRBV10-1 with TRBJ2-7; tentatively, D is TRBD1 (7 bases). CDR1 WNHNN and CDR2 SYGVQD come from the germline V gene (reference sequence). With 6 bases removed from V and 6 bases from J, the gap between germline ends came to 24 bases. The CDR3 spans 16 residues. The CDR3: CASSDRVGGSGREQYF. The CDR3 DNA follows: TGCGCCAGCAGCGACAGGGTCGGAGGGTCCGGACGCGAGCAGTACTTC.

This clone was observed a few times. V is TRBV5-1 and J is TRBJ1-2, with 12 bases aligning to TRBD1. V was pared by 3 bases and J by 2 bases, with 5 bases of the junction left unmatched. Germline CDR1 and CDR2: SGHRS and YFSETQ. The CDR3 has 16 amino acids. The CDR3 region has the DNA TGCGCCAGCAGCTCGGGACAGGGGGCAGGGAACTATGGCTACACCTTC. As protein: CASSSGQGAGNYGYTF.

This clone occurred a few times. The chain combines TRBV7-9 with TRBJ1-6; TRBD1 might be the D (5 bases). Germline V gene sequence: CDR1 SEHNR, CDR2 FQNEAQ (reference sequence). Trimming took 1 base from V and 10 from J, leaving 11 bases between them. The CDR3 spans 14 residues. For the CDR3, the DNA is TGTGCCAGCAGCTTAGGGGGCGCGGGGTCACCCCTCCACTTT. Its protein is CASSLGGAGSPLHF.

This clone was seen a handful of times. The V call is TRBV11-3, the J call TRBJ2-1; TRBD2 aligns across 12 bases. The CDR3 runs to 16 residues. The J segment lost 9 bases and the V segment lost 0 bases, leaving 6 bases of the junction unmatched. Germline loops: CDR1 SGHNT, CDR2 YENEEA. This CDR3 is CASSLEPASGRGEQFF. CDR3 DNA: TGTGCCAGCAGCTTAGAGCCGGCTAGCGGGAGGGGTGAGCAGTTCTTC.

In its sample, this clone was seen a few times. V and J are TRBV2 and TRBJ1-1, with a possible D match to TRBD1 (6 bases). Trimming left V 4 bases short and J 1 base short, with 13 bases between. The V gene's germline CDR1 is SNHLY and CDR2 FYNNEI. The CDR3 spans 15 residues. The CDR3, as DNA: TGTGCCAGCAGTGCAAGACAGGTTTCGAACACTGAAGCTTTCTTT. As protein: CASSARQVSNTEAFF.

This chain links TRBV29-1 with TRBJ2-7; 8 positions match TRBD2. The CDR3 totals 11 residues. V trimming: 8 bases; J trimming: 3 bases; junction bases outside the gene matches: 3. Germline V lookup: CDR1 SQVTM, CDR2 ANQGSEA. In nucleotides, the CDR3 is TGCAGCTATAGCGGGAACTACGAGCAGTACTTC. Its translation is CSYSGNYEQYF.

This clone was found a few times. The V gene is TRBV5-1, the J gene TRBJ1-4; a possible D gene is TRBD1 (5 bases). The CDR3 length is 15 residues. Trimming left V 0 bases short and J 5 bases short, with 11 bases between. The germline V gene encodes CDR1 SGHRS and CDR2 YFSETQ. The CDR3 DNA reads as TGCGCCAGCAGCTTGGTAGGGGAATTGAATGAAAAACTGTTTTTT. Its protein product is CASSLVGELNEKLFF. Together with reference TRBV5-1 and TRBJ1-4, the CDR3 gives the full variable domain: KAGVTQTPRYLIKTRGQQVTLSCSPISGHRSVSWYQQTPGQGLQFLFEYFSETQRNKGNFPGRFSGRQFSNSRSEMNVSTLELGDSALYLCASSLVGELNEKLFFGSGTQLSVL.

The rearrangement joins TRBV2 to TRBJ1-1; D is perhaps TRBD1 (5 bases). Between the trimmed V and J ends, which lost 4 bases and 0 bases, there was a span of 9 bases. CDR3 length: 14 residues. The germline V gene encodes CDR1 SNHLY and CDR2 FYNNEI. CDR3 sequence (DNA): TGTGCCAGCAGTGGGGGCAGTCTGAACACTGAAGCTTTCTTT. Amino acids: CASSGGSLNTEAFF.

This rearrangement joins TRBV28 to TRBJ2-7; D is possibly TRBD2 (6 bases). The CDR3 covers 12 residues. Trimming stripped 5 bases from V and 4 bases from J, with 9 bases between. Germline V gives CDR1 MDHEN, CDR2 SYDVKM. CDR3 amino acids: CASSGGVYEQYF. CDR3 coding DNA: TGTGCCAGCAGTGGAGGGGTGTACGAGCAGTACTTC.